This T cell receptor beta chain came from a study of cytomegalovirus exposure and HLA in healthy donors. PCR was performed using 60 Vbeta and 13 Jbeta primers. Sequencing used immunoSEQ multiplex PCR; TCRdb keeps in-frame clones, though not all of them. The data contain 150,000 to 200,000 clones, around 80% of them singletons. This clone occurred a few times. V lost 6 bases to trimming and J lost 9 bases, with 23 bases between them. Germline lookup yields CDR1 MDHEN and CDR2 SYDVKM. The CDR3 is 16 residues long. The V and J genes are TRBV28 and TRBJ1-4; D may be TRBD1 (6 bases). The source material was PBMCs. The receptor comes from a woman in her forties or fifties in good health and CMV-seronegative. CDR3 residues: CASSPSDSRLMKKLFF. CDR3 DNA sequence: TGTGCCAGCAGCCCGTCGGACAGCCGGTTAATGAAAAAACTGTTTTTT.